Shown below are 31 T cell receptor beta chains from a single sample sequenced in a study of T cells in localized non-small cell lung cancer. Profiling relied on immunoSEQ multiplex PCR, and the TCRdb table lists in-frame clones only, not all of them. The sample has approximately 40,000 clones, about 88% seen once; the top ten hold around 3.4%. This sample comprised peripheral blood, obtained before any cancer treatment. All receptors come from a man aged 18 to 49 with stage I lung adenocarcinoma.

The CDR3 DNA is TGCAGCGTTCATAACTATGAGCAGTTCTTC. Its protein is CSVHNYEQFF. The V and J genes are TRBV29-1 and TRBJ2-1; D not resolved. V gave up 5 bases and J gave up 8 bases, with 7 bases separating them. Germline V gene sequence: CDR1 SQVTM, CDR2 ANQGSEA. This CDR3 is 10 amino acids long.

CDR3 protein: CASSLGVLVNTEAFF. Here the CDR3 DNA reads TGTGCCAGCAGCTTAGGGGTGTTGGTGAACACTGAAGCTTTCTTT. The chain combines TRBV7-2 with TRBJ1-1; D gene ambiguous. V lost 1 base to trimming and J lost 0 bases, with 9 bases between them. The CDR3 is 15 residues long. Germline lookup yields CDR1 SGHTA and CDR2 FQGNSA.

The CDR3 protein is CASSPPFDTEAFF. The CDR3 DNA reads as TGTGCCAGCAGCCCCCCTTTTGACACTGAAGCTTTCTTT. The rearrangement joins TRBV7-2 to TRBJ1-1, with D uncertain. The germline gives CDR1 SGHTA, CDR2 FQGNSA. Trimming stripped 5 bases from V and 3 bases from J, with 10 bases between. This CDR3 is built from 13 residues. The variable domain in full, with the rest retrieved from reference TRBV7-2 and TRBJ1-1, is GAGVSQSPSNKVTEKGKDVELRCDPISGHTALYWYRQSLGQGLEFLIYFQGNSAPDKSGLPSDRFSAERTGGSVSTLTIQRTQQEDSAVYLCASSPPFDTEAFFGQGTRLTVV.

The rearrangement uses TRBV30 and TRBJ1-2; D is possibly TRBD1 (6 bases). This CDR3 is 12 amino acids long. Trimming cost V 0 bases and J 12 bases, with 14 bases left between them. Germline assignment: CDR1 GTSNPN and CDR2 SVGIG (reference sequence). Here the CDR3 DNA reads TGTGCCTGGAGTGTCGGGGGGGGCGTCAACACCTTC. Residues: CAWSVGGGVNTF.

The gene calls are TRBV5-1 and TRBJ1-1; D ambiguous. Germline CDR1 and CDR2: SGHRS and YFSETQ. Trimming took off 0 bases at V and 2 bases at J, with 20 bases between the two ends. The CDR3 has 18 amino acids. CDR3 sequence (DNA): TGCGCCAGCAGCTTGGCCGAGAGACCGTTAGCCGAAAACACTGAAGCTTTCTTT. Its translation: CASSLAERPLAENTEAFF.

The chain joins TRBV5-6 to TRBJ2-3; unclear D gene. Trimming left V 4 bases short and J 3 bases short, with 6 bases between. The V gene's germline CDR1 is SGHDT and CDR2 YYEEEE. The CDR3 has 12 amino acids. CDR3 region: CASSPGTDTQYF. CDR3 coding DNA: TGTGCCAGCAGCCCTGGTACAGATACGCAGTATTTT.

The chain has TRBV4-3 and TRBJ1-1; no firm D call. The CDR3 totals 14 residues. Germline CDR1 reads LGHNA; CDR2 reads YSLEER. V gave up 2 bases and J gave up 5 bases, with 12 bases separating them. In nucleotides, the CDR3 is TGCGCCAGCAGCCAACGCCGGCGGGAGACTGAAGCTTTCTTT. This gives the protein CASSQRRRETEAFF.

This clone occurred a few times. The chain is built from TRBV5-8 and TRBJ1-5; D call uncertain. V lost 1 base and J 5 bases, leaving 4 bases between the germline ends. Germline values: CDR1 SGHTS, CDR2 YDEGEE. The CDR3 spans 12 residues. The CDR3 DNA follows: TGTGCCAGCAGCTTGTTAGATCAGCCCCAGCATTTT. It codes for CASSLLDQPQHF. Filled out from reference TRBV5-8 and TRBJ1-5, the complete variable domain reads EAGVTQSPTHLIKTRGQQATLRCSPISGHTSVYWYQQALGLGLQFLLWYDEGEERNRGNFPPRFSGRQFPNYSSELNVNALELEDSALYLCASSLLDQPQHFGDGTRLSIL.

A remark on this clone: Other DNA sequences within the sample encode an identical CDR3. The rearrangement links TRBV6-5 to TRBJ2-7, with TRBD1 identical over 8 bases. The CDR3 has 14 residues. Germline loops: CDR1 MNHEY, CDR2 SVGAGI. V dropped 8 bases and J dropped 1; count of bases not matched to a gene: 7. This chain's CDR3 is CASRRQGASYEQYF. CDR3 bases: TGTGCCAGCCGCAGGCAGGGGGCGTCCTACGAGCAGTACTTC.

The CDR3 spells CASRKERGNYGYTF. The CDR3 DNA is TGCGCCAGCAGAAAAGAGCGGGGGAACTATGGCTACACCTTC. V and J are TRBV5-1 and TRBJ1-2, with D possibly TRBD1 on 5 matching bases. The length of the CDR3 is 14 residues. Germline CDR1 is SGHRS and CDR2 is YFSETQ. Deletions cut 5 bases from V and 2 bases from J, with 13 bases between.

The V and J genes are TRBV7-2 and TRBJ2-7; D tentatively fits TRBD1 or TRBD2 (5 bases each). V was trimmed by 1 base and J by 7 bases, leaving 14 bases between them. CDR1 is SGHTA and CDR2 is FQGNSA in the germline V gene. The CDR3 sequence is 14 residues long. CDR3: CASSLVGPTEEQYF. The CDR3 region has the DNA TGTGCCAGCAGCTTAGTGGGACCGACGGAGGAGCAGTACTTC.

CDR3 in amino acids: CASSPRGRSDEKLFF. The CDR3 DNA reads TGTGCCAGCAGTCCAAGAGGCAGGTCGGATGAAAAACTGTTTTTT. The chain joins TRBV7-3 to TRBJ1-4; no clear D gene. Between the trimmed V and J ends, which lost 6 bases and 6 bases, there was a span of 17 bases. The CDR3 is made up of 15 amino acids. Germline-derived CDR1 and CDR2 are SGHTA and FQGTGA.

This chain connects TRBV5-4 to TRBJ1-2; D remains unclear. Between the trimmed V and J ends, which lost 2 bases and 4 bases, there was a span of 12 bases. Germline CDR1 and CDR2: SGHNT and YYREEE (reference sequence). The CDR3 is made up of 14 amino acids. In DNA form, the CDR3 reads TGTGCCAGCAGCTTAACGGACCTACTCTATGGCTACACCTTC. Amino acids: CASSLTDLLYGYTF.

The rearrangement links TRBV2 to TRBJ1-2; TRBD1 might be the D (5 bases). CDR3 length: 11 residues. Deletions cut 10 bases from V and 8 bases from J, with 14 bases between. From germline, CDR1 is SNHLY and CDR2 FYNNEI. In DNA, the CDR3 is TGTGCCATGGGGGATTATGGGGGCTACACCTTC. It is translated as CAMGDYGGYTF.

The chain has TRBV18 and TRBJ2-1; 9 bases are shared with TRBD1. The trim removed 5 bases at V and 5 bases at J, leaving 7 bases unmatched. Germline CDR1 is KGHSH and CDR2 is LQKENI. This CDR3 has 15 residues. DNA for the CDR3: TGTGCCAGCTCATCGGGACAGGGTGCCCACAATGAGCAGTTCTTC. Its translation: CASSSGQGAHNEQFF.

The V and J genes are TRBV30 and TRBJ2-7; D is possibly TRBD1 or TRBD2 (5 bases each). The V and J ends lost 1 base and 3 bases respectively, with 10 bases between them. The CDR3 has 13 residues. The germline V gene has CDR1 GTSNPN and CDR2 SVGIG (reference sequence). The CDR3 region has the DNA TGTGCCTGGAGTGGGGGGAACGGCTACGAGCAGTACTTC. Its translation is CAWSGGNGYEQYF.

The CDR3 DNA reads TGTGCCAGCAGCTTCGGGCAGGTCCTTTTCTATGGCTACACCTTC. This codes for CASSFGQVLFYGYTF. V is TRBV11-3 and J is TRBJ1-2; D is unresolved. The CDR3 extends over 15 amino acids. Trimming took 3 bases from V and 4 from J, leaving 15 bases between them. Germline V gene lookup returns CDR1 SGHNT and CDR2 YENEEA.

The chain uses TRBV5-4 and TRBJ2-5; D may be TRBD1 (5 bases). The length of the CDR3 is 14 residues. Germline V gene data show CDR1 as SGHNT and CDR2 as YYREEE (reference sequence). V shed 2 bases and J shed 4 bases, with 12 bases lying between them. The CDR3 sequence: CASSLAGSPETQYF. CDR3 DNA: TGTGCCAGCAGCTTAGCAGGGTCTCCAGAGACCCAGTACTTC.

The rearrangement uses TRBV7-9 and TRBJ1-2; 7 nucleotides match TRBD1. Germline V gene lookup returns CDR1 SEHNR and CDR2 FQNEAQ (reference sequence). CDR3 length: 12 amino acids. V was pared by 11 bases and J by 7 bases, with 10 bases of the junction left unmatched. In nucleotides, the CDR3 is TGTGCCTTTCTGGAAGGGGGCGGTGGCTACACCTTC. Protein sequence: CAFLEGGGGYTF.

This clone was seen more than once but under ten times. The genes are TRBV9 and TRBJ1-4; D gene ambiguous. Trimming cost V 3 bases and J 13 bases, with 13 bases left between them. Per germline, CDR1 SGDLS and CDR2 YYNGEE. This CDR3 has 12 amino acids. The CDR3 region is CASSANTGRLFF. CDR3 in DNA: TGTGCCAGCAGCGCTAATACCGGGAGACTGTTTTTT.

The V and J genes are TRBV7-2 and TRBJ1-6, with D perhaps matching TRBD1 (5 bases). The V gene lost 1 base and the J gene lost 0 bases, with 10 bases spanning the gap. CDR3 length: 17 residues. Per the germline V gene, CDR1 is SGHTA and CDR2 is FQGNSA. The CDR3 nucleotides are TGTGCCAGCAGCTTAGAGGCTCAGGGCTCCTATAATTCACCCCTCCACTTT. Its protein product is CASSLEAQGSYNSPLHF.

The chain couples TRBV28 to TRBJ2-1; 9 nucleotides agree with TRBD1. With 6 bases clipped from V and 6 bases from J, the junction kept 6 bases outside the gene matches. This CDR3 has 14 amino acids. The V gene's germline CDR1 is MDHEN and CDR2 SYDVKM. CDR3 amino acids: CASRPGQGRNEQFF. DNA for the CDR3: TGTGCCAGCAGGCCGGGACAGGGACGCAATGAGCAGTTCTTC.

V gene TRBV10-3 combines with J gene TRBJ1-1, with D possibly matching TRBD1 (5 bases). The V gene lost 8 bases and the J gene lost 11 bases, with 21 bases spanning the gap. From germline, CDR1 is ENHRY and CDR2 SYGVKD. The CDR3 loop spans 13 amino acids. The CDR3 is CAIWETDSRRAFF. CDR3 in DNA: TGTGCCATCTGGGAGACAGACTCCCGTCGGGCTTTCTTT.

This chain uses TRBV2 with TRBJ2-1, with 8 bases matching TRBD2. J was trimmed by 0 bases and V by 9 bases; bases with no gene match: 7. Germline V gives CDR1 SNHLY, CDR2 FYNNEI. The CDR3 totals 15 residues. CDR3: CASQAGASSYNEQFF. The CDR3 DNA reads TGTGCCAGTCAAGCGGGGGCGAGCTCCTACAATGAGCAGTTCTTC. Supplemented by reference TRBV2 and TRBJ2-1, the full variable domain reads EPEVTQTPSHQVTQMGQEVILRCVPISNHLYFYWYRQILGQKVEFLVSFYNNEISEKSEIFDDQFSVERPDGSNFTLKIRSTKLEDSAMYFCASQAGASSYNEQFFGPGTRLTVL.

The chain links TRBV11-2 to TRBJ2-2; D remains ambiguous. The CDR3 is 12 amino acids. The V gene lost 2 bases and the J gene lost 9 bases, with 7 bases spanning the gap. CDR1 and CDR2 from the germline V gene are SGHAT and FQNNGV. CDR3 amino acids: CASSLKARELFF. As DNA, the CDR3 is TGTGCCAGCAGCTTAAAGGCCCGGGAGCTGTTTTTT.

V usage is TRBV27 and J usage is TRBJ1-2; possibly TRBD1 for D (5 bases). The CDR3 length is 15 residues. The V gene lost 7 bases and the J gene lost 3 bases, with 18 bases spanning the gap. Germline-derived CDR1 and CDR2 are MNHEY and SMNVEV (reference sequence). For the CDR3, the DNA is TGTGCCAGCAAGCGTGGGGGATTACGGTACTATGGCTACACCTTC. Translating gives CASKRGGLRYYGYTF.

The CDR3 DNA is TGTGCCTGGAGGGACAGGGATAGTCAGCCCCAGCATTTT. Translated: CAWRDRDSQPQHF. V gene TRBV30 combines with J gene TRBJ1-5, with 8 bases identical to TRBD1. CDR3 length: 13 amino acids. The trim removed 3 bases at V and 6 bases at J, leaving 4 bases unmatched. Germline-derived CDR1 and CDR2 are GTSNPN and SVGIG (reference sequence).

This rearrangement joins TRBV4-3 to TRBJ2-1; tentatively, D is TRBD1 or TRBD2 (5 bases each). The V gene's germline CDR1 is LGHNA and CDR2 YSLEER. V gave up 0 bases and J gave up 2 bases, with 14 bases separating them. The CDR3 is made up of 17 amino acids. The CDR3 DNA reads as TGCGCCAGCAGCCAAGAAGACACGGGGACCGCCTACAATGAGCAGTTCTTC. Translation: CASSQEDTGTAYNEQFF.

V and J are TRBV6-1 and TRBJ2-2; D perhaps matches TRBD1 (6 bases). Deletions cut 6 bases from V and 0 bases from J, with 11 bases between. This CDR3 comprises 15 residues. Germline CDR1 and CDR2: MNHNS and SASEGT. Written as DNA, the CDR3 is TGTGCCAGCAGGAGGACAGCTACGAACACCGGGGAGCTGTTTTTT. It encodes CASRRTATNTGELFF.

This rearrangement joins TRBV15 to TRBJ2-1, with D unresolved. Germline V lookup: CDR1 LNHNV, CDR2 YYDKDF (reference sequence). The germline V and J ends were trimmed by 0 bases and 9 bases, with 12 bases remaining between them. The CDR3 consists of 14 residues. The CDR3 DNA reads as TGTGCCACCAGCAGAGATAAGTACTTCGTTGAGCAGTTCTTC. Translating it yields CATSRDKYFVEQFF.

Regarding this clone: In the same sample, other DNA sequences code for this CDR3. The rearrangement uses TRBV5-4 and TRBJ1-1; no definite D call. Germline CDR1 SGHNT, CDR2 YYREEE (reference sequence). V was shortened by 0 bases and J by 1 base, with 4 bases between the two germline ends. CDR3 length equals 13 residues. CDR3 residues: CASSLDRNTEAFF. DNA for the CDR3: TGTGCCAGCAGCTTGGACCGGAACACTGAAGCTTTCTTT.